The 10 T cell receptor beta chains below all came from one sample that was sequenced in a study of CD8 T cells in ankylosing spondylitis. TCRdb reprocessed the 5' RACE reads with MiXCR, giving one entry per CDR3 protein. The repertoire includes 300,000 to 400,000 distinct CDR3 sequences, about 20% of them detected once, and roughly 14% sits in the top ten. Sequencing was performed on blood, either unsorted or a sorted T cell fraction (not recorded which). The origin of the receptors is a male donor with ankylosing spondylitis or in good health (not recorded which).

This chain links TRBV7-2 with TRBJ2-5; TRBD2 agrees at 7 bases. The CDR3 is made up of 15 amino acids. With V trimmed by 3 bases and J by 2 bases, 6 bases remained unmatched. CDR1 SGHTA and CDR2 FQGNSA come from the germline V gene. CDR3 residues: CASSFRGGLQETQYF. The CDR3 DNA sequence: TGTGCCAGCAGCTTCCGCGGGGGTCTACAAGAGACCCAGTACTTC. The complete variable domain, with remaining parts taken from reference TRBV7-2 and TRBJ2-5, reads GAGVSQSPSNKVTEKGKDVELRCDPISGHTALYWYRQSLGQGLEFLIYFQGNSAPDKSGLPSDRFSAERTGGSVSTLTIQRTQQEDSAVYLCASSFRGGLQETQYFGPGTRLLVL.

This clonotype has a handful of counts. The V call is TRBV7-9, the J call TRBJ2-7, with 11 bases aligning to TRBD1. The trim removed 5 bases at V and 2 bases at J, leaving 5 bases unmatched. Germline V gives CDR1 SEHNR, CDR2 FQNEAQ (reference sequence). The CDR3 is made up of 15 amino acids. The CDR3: CASSPRTGGTYEQYF. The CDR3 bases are TGTGCCAGCAGCCCTCGGACAGGGGGCACCTACGAGCAGTACTTC.

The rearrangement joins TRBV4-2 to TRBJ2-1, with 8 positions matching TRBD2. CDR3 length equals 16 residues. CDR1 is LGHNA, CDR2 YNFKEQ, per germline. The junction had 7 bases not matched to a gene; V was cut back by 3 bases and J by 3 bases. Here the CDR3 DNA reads TGTGCCAGCAGCCAGACCCCGGGGGGGCTCTACAATGAGCAGTTCTTC. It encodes CASSQTPGGLYNEQFF.

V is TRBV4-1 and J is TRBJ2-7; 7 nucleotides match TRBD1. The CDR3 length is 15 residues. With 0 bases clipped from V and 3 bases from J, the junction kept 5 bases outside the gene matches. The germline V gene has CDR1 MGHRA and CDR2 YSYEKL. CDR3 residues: CASSQDPDRDYEQYF. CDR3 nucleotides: TGCGCCAGCAGCCAAGATCCCGACAGGGACTACGAGCAGTACTTC.

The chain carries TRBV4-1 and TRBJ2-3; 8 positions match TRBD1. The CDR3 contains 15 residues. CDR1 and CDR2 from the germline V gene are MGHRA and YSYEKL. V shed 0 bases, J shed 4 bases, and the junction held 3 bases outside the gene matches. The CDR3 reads CASSQEDRAPDTQYF. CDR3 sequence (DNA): TGCGCCAGCAGCCAAGAGGACAGGGCCCCAGATACGCAGTATTTT.

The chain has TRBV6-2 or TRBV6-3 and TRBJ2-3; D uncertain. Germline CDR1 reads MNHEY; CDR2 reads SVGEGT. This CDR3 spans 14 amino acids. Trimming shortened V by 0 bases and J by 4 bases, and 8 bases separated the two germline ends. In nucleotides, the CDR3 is TGTGCCAGCAGTTACTCACCCGCCCCAGATACGCAGTATTTT. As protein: CASSYSPAPDTQYF.

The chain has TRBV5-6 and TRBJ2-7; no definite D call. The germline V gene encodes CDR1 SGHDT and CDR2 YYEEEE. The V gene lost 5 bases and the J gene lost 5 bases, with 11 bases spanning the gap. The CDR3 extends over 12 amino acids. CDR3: CASSSSPHEQYF. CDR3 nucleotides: TGTGCCAGCAGTTCCAGTCCCCACGAGCAGTACTTC.

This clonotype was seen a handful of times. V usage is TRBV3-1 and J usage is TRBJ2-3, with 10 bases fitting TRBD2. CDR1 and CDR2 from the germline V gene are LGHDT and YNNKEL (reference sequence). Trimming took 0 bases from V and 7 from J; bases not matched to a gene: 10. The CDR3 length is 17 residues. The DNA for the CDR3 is TGTGCCAGCAGCCAAGATGCAGCGGGGGGGCCTCAGAATACGCAGTATTTT. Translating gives CASSQDAAGGPQNTQYF.

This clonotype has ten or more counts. CDR3 in DNA: TGCAGTGCTAGAGACGACTACGAGCAGTACTTC. It translates to CSARDDYEQYF. The rearrangement uses TRBV20-1 and TRBJ2-7; the D is unclear. Trimming took off 0 bases at V and 3 bases at J, with 3 bases between the two ends. The CDR3 extends over 11 amino acids. Germline assignment: CDR1 DFQATT and CDR2 SNEGSKA (reference sequence).

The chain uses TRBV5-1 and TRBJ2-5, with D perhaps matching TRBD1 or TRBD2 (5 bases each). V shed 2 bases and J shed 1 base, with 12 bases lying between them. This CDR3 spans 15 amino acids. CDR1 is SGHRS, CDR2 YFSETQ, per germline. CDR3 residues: CASSFFGATQETQYF. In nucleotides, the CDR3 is TGCGCCAGCAGCTTTTTCGGGGCGACCCAAGAGACCCAGTACTTC. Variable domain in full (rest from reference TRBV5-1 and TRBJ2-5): KAGVTQTPRYLIKTRGQQVTLSCSPISGHRSVSWYQQTPGQGLQFLFEYFSETQRNKGNFPGRFSGRQFSNSRSEMNVSTLELGDSALYLCASSFFGATQETQYFGPGTRLLVL.